Below, 9 T cell receptor beta chains from the same sample are listed, as sequenced in a study of regulatory T cells in long-lasting Graves disease. The time point here: newly diagnosed GD, antithyroid drugs for less than 3 months. RNA extracted from PBMCs served as the sequencing template. CDR3 regions were amplified by Arm-PCR using iRepertoire HTBI primers to build TCR beta libraries. A single record per CDR3 protein comes from TCRdb applying MiXCR to the multiplex PCR reads. The profile shows about 560,000 distinct CDR3 sequences, about 16% of them singletons. These same records also appear under a second study, on T cells in Graves' hyperthyroidism and ophthalmopathy.

The starting material was peripheral blood mononuclear cells (PBMCs), obtained at new diagnosis, from a patient treated with antithyroid drugs. The receptors were sampled from a man aged 18 to 29 with Graves disease.

This clonotype was detected ten times or more. V is TRBV12-3 or TRBV12-4 and J is TRBJ2-7; D uncertain. Trimming removed 3 bases at V and 0 bases at J, with 6 bases between. This CDR3 comprises 13 residues. The CDR3 coding sequence is TGTGCCAGCAGTTTCGCGAGCTCCTACGAGCAGTACTTC. Protein: CASSFASSYEQYF.

This clonotype was seen more than once but under ten times. This chain links TRBV7-9 with TRBJ2-1; D ambiguous. The V gene lost 1 base and the J gene lost 7 bases, with 11 bases spanning the gap. Germline CDR1 reads SEHNR; CDR2 reads FQNEAQ (reference sequence). This CDR3 contains 14 residues. The CDR3 protein is CASSLEGFGNEQFF. The CDR3 coding sequence is TGTGCCAGCAGCTTAGAGGGTTTCGGGAATGAGCAGTTCTTC.

This clonotype was seen at least ten times. This chain links TRBV2 with TRBJ2-7; 10 bases line up with TRBD1. Germline trimming cut 5 bases from V and 2 bases from J; bases unmatched to any gene: 3. This CDR3 spans 14 amino acids. The germline CDR1 and CDR2 sequences are SNHLY and FYNNEI. The chain's CDR3 is CASSRDRGPYEQYF. In DNA form, the CDR3 reads TGTGCCAGCAGTCGCGACAGGGGGCCCTACGAGCAGTACTTC.

This clonotype was picked up many times. This chain uses TRBV5-1 with TRBJ2-2, with TRBD1 matching 9 bases. The CDR3 runs 16 residues. Germline CDR1 reads SGHRS; CDR2 reads YFSETQ. The V gene end was trimmed by 4 bases and the J gene end by 0 bases; junction bases not matched to a gene: 4. The CDR3 region is CASSGRQGANTGELFF. The CDR3 bases are TGCGCCAGCAGCGGGAGACAGGGGGCGAACACCGGGGAGCTGTTTTTT.

This CDR3 is CASIEGGVKGSPLHF. The CDR3 bases are TGTGCCAGCATCGAAGGGGGAGTGAAAGGCTCACCCCTCCACTTT. V usage is TRBV2 and J usage is TRBJ1-6, with D tentatively TRBD1 (6 bases). CDR1 is SNHLY and CDR2 is FYNNEI in the germline V gene. This CDR3 has 15 amino acids. V gave up 7 bases and J gave up 10 bases, with 20 bases separating them.

Ten or more counts support this clonotype. The J gene is TRBJ2-1, the V gene TRBV7-9, with D tentatively TRBD1 (6 bases). Deletions cut 5 bases from V and 4 bases from J, with 18 bases between. CDR1 and CDR2 from the germline V gene are SEHNR and FQNEAQ (reference sequence). The CDR3 consists of 16 residues. CDR3 bases: TGTGCCAGCAGCCAAGAACGGACAGCCACTTACAATGAGCAGTTCTTC. Its protein is CASSQERTATYNEQFF.

This clonotype occurred many times. The chain carries TRBV20-1 and TRBJ1-2; 9 bases are shared with TRBD1. The germline gives CDR1 DFQATT, CDR2 SNEGSKA (reference sequence). Unmatched junction bases numbered 8, after V lost 5 bases and J lost 4 bases. This CDR3 contains 14 residues. In DNA, the CDR3 is TGCAGTGCTCGGGACAGGGTCGATGGCTATGGCTACACCTTC. Residues: CSARDRVDGYGYTF.

This clonotype was counted between two and nine times. The rearrangement joins TRBV30 to TRBJ1-1; D not resolved. Germline CDR1 is GTSNPN and CDR2 is SVGIG (reference sequence). The CDR3 totals 13 residues. V was cut by 0 bases and J by 6 bases, with 11 bases left in between. The chain's CDR3 is CAWSVLGWAEAFF. As DNA, the CDR3 is TGTGCCTGGAGTGTACTAGGGTGGGCTGAAGCTTTCTTT.

This clonotype was seen repeatedly, ten times or more. The CDR3 region is CASWGEGVAQYF. In DNA form, the CDR3 reads TGCGCCAGCTGGGGGGAGGGAGTGGCGCAGTATTTT. J is TRBJ2-3 and V is TRBV10-2; 7 positions agree with TRBD2. This CDR3 has 12 residues. The V and J ends lost 8 bases and 10 bases, in that order; junction bases with no gene match: 9. The germline V gene encodes CDR1 WSHSY and CDR2 SAAADI.